A single sample is the source of the 4 T cell receptor beta chains below, sequenced in a study of T-cell memory formation after mild COVID-19. TCRdb fed the 5' RACE reads into MiXCR, producing one record per CDR3 protein. This sample yields about 410,000 distinct CDR3 sequences, of which over 15% are seen a single time; under 25% belongs to the top ten. The sample comprised PBMCs or a T cell subset sorted from them (not recorded which). The source is a man between 18 and 35 years old who had mild COVID-19 (a few samples of this study predate the infection). Cell type and time point are not known.

This clonotype was found a few times. The chain is built from TRBV6-4 and TRBJ1-1, with 7 bases identical to TRBD1. CDR1 and CDR2 from the germline V gene are MRHNA and SNTAGT. This CDR3 has 13 residues. Germline trimming cut 4 bases from V and 12 bases from J; bases unmatched to any gene: 11. The CDR3 loop reads CASSGGPGQSPFF. The CDR3 coding sequence is TGTGCCAGCAGTGGGGGTCCGGGACAGTCCCCTTTCTTT.

This clonotype was seen ten or more times. V usage is TRBV5-1 and J usage is TRBJ2-3, with D maybe TRBD2 (5 bases). This CDR3 comprises 14 residues. The V gene's germline CDR1 is SGHRS and CDR2 YFSETQ. V lost 1 base to trimming and J lost 4 bases, with 10 bases between them. This chain's CDR3 is CASSLWVGADTQYF. The DNA of the CDR3 is TGCGCCAGCAGCTTGTGGGTCGGGGCAGATACGCAGTATTTT.

V is TRBV5-6 and J is TRBJ2-7; D unresolved. The germline V gene has CDR1 SGHDT and CDR2 YYEEEE. Trimming shortened V by 2 bases and J by 4 bases, and 10 bases separated the two germline ends. This CDR3 has 13 residues. CDR3 in DNA: TGTGCCAGCAGCTTTTATCTCGGGTACGAGCAGTACTTC. It translates to CASSFYLGYEQYF.

This clonotype was counted many times. The V and J genes are TRBV11-1 and TRBJ1-2; D unclear. In germline, CDR1 is SGHAT, CDR2 FQDESV (reference sequence). The CDR3 loop spans 14 amino acids. The ends were cut back, 1 base at V and 3 bases at J, with 9 bases in the middle. In nucleotides, the CDR3 is TGTGCCAGCAGCTTAGGGTGGCAGGACTATGGCTACACCTTC. This encodes CASSLGWQDYGYTF. The full variable domain, rest sourced from reference TRBV11-1 and TRBJ1-2, is EAEVAQSPRYKITEKSQAVAFWCDPISGHATLYWYRQILGQGPELLVQFQDESVVDDSQLPKDRFSAERLKGVDSTLKIQPAELGDSAMYLCASSLGWQDYGYTFGSGTRLTVV.